The 23 T cell receptor beta chains reported below all come from one sample, sequenced in a study of cytomegalovirus exposure and HLA in healthy donors. The study ran its PCR with 60 Vbeta and 13 Jbeta primers. This table comes from immunoSEQ multiplex PCR, and its TCRdb copy is limited to in-frame clones, with some not included. The table lists 200,000 or so clones, roughly 84% of them singletons. The material sequenced was PBMCs. The receptors stem from a boy younger than 18 in good health and CMV-seronegative.

The genes are TRBV28 and TRBJ1-5; no clear D. Germline V gene sequence: CDR1 MDHEN, CDR2 SYDVKM. The CDR3 is 12 residues long. Trimming pared 8 bases from V and 9 bases from J, leaving 14 bases between. This chain's CDR3 is CASDLRGMPQHF. The CDR3 bases are TGTGCCAGCGACTTACGAGGGATGCCCCAGCATTTT.

To note about this clone: An end of the junction does not agree with germline; a read error may underlie this. The rearrangement uses TRBV13 and TRBJ1-2; D ambiguous. The CDR3 runs to 11 residues. Per germline, CDR1 PRHDT and CDR2 FYEKMQ (reference sequence). CDR3 protein: CASSLGPGPNF. The CDR3 nucleotides read TGTGCCAGCAGCTTAGGGCCAGGCCCAAACTTC.

This chain uses TRBV9 with TRBJ1-4; D may be TRBD1 (5 bases). V lost 5 bases and J lost 0, with 11 bases in between. The germline V gene encodes CDR1 SGDLS and CDR2 YYNGEE. The CDR3 sequence is 15 residues long. CDR3: CASSRGKATNEKLFF. In nucleotides, the CDR3 is TGTGCCAGCAGTCGGGGGAAAGCAACTAATGAAAAACTGTTTTTT.

This sequence joins TRBV6-1 and TRBJ2-5, with a weak D call TRBD1 (5 bases). Per germline, CDR1 MNHNS and CDR2 SASEGT. The CDR3 is 13 residues long. The V end was cut by 4 bases, the J end by 2 bases, with 8 bases between. CDR3 coding DNA: TGTGCCAGCAGTGGACAGTCACAAGAGACCCAGTACTTC. It yields the protein CASSGQSQETQYF.

As to this clone: The identical CDR3 is also encoded by other nucleotide sequences in the sample. The chain links TRBV18 to TRBJ1-5; the match to TRBD1 covers 9 bases. Unmatched junction bases numbered 4, after V lost 6 bases and J lost 4 bases. Germline V CDR1 and CDR2: KGHSH, LQKENI. The CDR3 extends over 14 amino acids. Here the CDR3 DNA reads TGTGCCAGCTCCCCCGGACAGGGGAATCAGCCCCAGCATTTT. It is translated as CASSPGQGNQPQHF.

CDR3 bases: TGCGCCAGCAGCTCGGGACAGGGTCACTCACCCCTCCACTTT. This encodes CASSSGQGHSPLHF. The chain links TRBV5-1 to TRBJ1-6; 9 nucleotides match TRBD1. J lost 10 bases, V lost 3 bases, and 5 bases had no gene match. The CDR3 covers 14 residues. Germline CDR1 and CDR2: SGHRS and YFSETQ.

This clone has more than one count but fewer than ten. The V and J genes are TRBV29-1 and TRBJ2-1; 7 positions match TRBD2. Germline V CDR1 and CDR2: SQVTM, ANQGSEA. The CDR3 has 14 residues. The junction had 9 bases not matched to a gene; V was cut back by 7 bases and J by 3 bases. CDR3 in amino acids: CSGRTSVIYNEQFF. For the CDR3, the DNA is TGCAGCGGTCGCACTAGCGTCATCTACAATGAGCAGTTCTTC.

The chain is built from TRBV28 and TRBJ2-7; TRBD2 matches at 8 bases. The V gene end was trimmed by 1 base and the J gene end by 2 bases; junction bases not matched to a gene: 7. This CDR3 region has 16 residues. The germline V gene has CDR1 MDHEN and CDR2 SYDVKM. For the CDR3, the DNA is TGTGCCAGCAGTTTATACGGACTAGCCGTCACCTACGAGCAGTACTTC. As protein: CASSLYGLAVTYEQYF.

On this clone: Since the CDR3 does not end with the conserved phenylalanine or tryptophan, this likely comes from a read error. This chain uses TRBV19 with TRBJ2-7; 10 nucleotides agree with TRBD2. V gave up 1 base and J gave up 3 bases; unmatched junction bases: 9. Germline V gene sequence: CDR1 LNHDA, CDR2 SQIVND (reference sequence). The CDR3 is made up of 17 amino acids. The CDR3 nucleotides read TGTGCCAGTAGTATAGTGGCTAGCGGGAGTATCGGCTACGAGCAGTACCTC. Translated: CASSIVASGSIGYEQYL.

V usage is TRBV27 and J usage is TRBJ2-7; D remains ambiguous. The V and J ends lost 1 base and 2 bases respectively, with 12 bases between them. Germline-derived CDR1 and CDR2 are MNHEY and SMNVEV (reference sequence). This CDR3 region has 15 residues. In DNA form, the CDR3 reads TGTGCCAGCAGTTTATTAACGGGTACCGCCTACGAGCAGTACTTC. Translating gives CASSLLTGTAYEQYF.

The chain links TRBV18 to TRBJ2-1; TRBD1 might be the D (6 bases). This CDR3 is built from 12 residues. The germline V gene encodes CDR1 KGHSH and CDR2 LQKENI. The V gene lost 8 bases and the J gene lost 5 bases, with 10 bases spanning the gap. The CDR3 reads CASHGQHNEQFF. CDR3 DNA sequence: TGTGCCAGCCATGGACAGCACAATGAGCAGTTCTTC. The whole variable domain, filled in from reference TRBV18 and TRBJ2-1, reads NAGVMQNPRHLVRRRGQEARLRCSPMKGHSHVYWYRQLPEEGLKFMVYLQKENIIDESGMPKERFSAEFPKEGPSILRIQQVVRGDSAAYFCASHGQHNEQFFGPGTRLTVL.

This clone was seen a few times. This chain connects TRBV7-6 to TRBJ2-1; 9 bases are a match to TRBD1. After removal of 5 bases from V and 10 bases from J, the junction contained 18 bases not matched to a gene. CDR1 is SGHVS and CDR2 is FNYEAQ in the germline V gene. This CDR3 is built from 17 residues. Here the CDR3 reads CASSLGPGQGFMGEQFF. In nucleotides, the CDR3 is TGTGCCAGCAGCCTGGGGCCGGGACAGGGTTTTATGGGCGAGCAGTTCTTC.

This clone has a handful of counts. The chain recombines TRBV19 with TRBJ1-2; D not resolved. This CDR3 contains 13 residues. The ends were cut back, 0 bases at V and 3 bases at J, with 5 bases in the middle. Germline V gives CDR1 LNHDA, CDR2 SQIVND (reference sequence). The CDR3 spells CASSIEGHYGYTF. Here the CDR3 DNA reads TGTGCCAGTAGTATAGAGGGCCACTATGGCTACACCTTC.

V gene TRBV30 combines with J gene TRBJ2-1; the D gene is possibly TRBD2 (5 bases). There are 14 residues in the CDR3. Germline V gene sequence: CDR1 GTSNPN, CDR2 SVGIG (reference sequence). V was pared by 5 bases and J by 5 bases, with 16 bases between. Here the CDR3 DNA reads TGTGCCTGGGATAGGACTCCCCTAGACAATGAGCAGTTCTTC. Residues: CAWDRTPLDNEQFF.

This sequence joins TRBV7-3 and TRBJ1-1; the D gene is possibly TRBD1 (5 bases). This CDR3 comprises 13 residues. The germline V gene has CDR1 SGHTA and CDR2 FQGTGA. Between the trimmed V and J ends, which lost 5 bases and 1 base, there was a span of 8 bases. The CDR3 loop reads CASSHGGNTEAFF. CDR3 coding DNA: TGTGCCAGCAGCCACGGGGGGAACACTGAAGCTTTCTTT. Together with reference TRBV7-3 and TRBJ1-1, the CDR3 gives the full variable domain: GAGVSQTPSNKVTEKGKYVELRCDPISGHTALYWYRQSLGQGPEFLIYFQGTGAADDSGLPNDRFFAVRPEGSVSTLKIQRTERGDSAVYLCASSHGGNTEAFFGQGTRLTVV.

The rearrangement links TRBV11-2 to TRBJ2-7; D perhaps matches TRBD1 (6 bases). This CDR3 is 15 amino acids long. The V end was cut by 1 base, the J end by 4 bases, with 14 bases between. The V gene's germline CDR1 is SGHAT and CDR2 FQNNGV. CDR3 coding DNA: TGTGCCAGCAGCTTAGGGGGCAGGGGAGAATACGAGCAGTACTTC. This sequence encodes CASSLGGRGEYEQYF.

V gene TRBV6-6 combines with J gene TRBJ1-3, with no clear D. V was pared by 8 bases and J by 0 bases, with 8 bases between. The germline V gene has CDR1 MNHNY and CDR2 SVGAGI (reference sequence). The CDR3 length is 13 residues. In nucleotides, the CDR3 is TGTGCCAGCCGAGGTAGCTCTGGAAACACCATATATTTT. Translated: CASRGSSGNTIYF.

The V call is TRBV27, the J call TRBJ1-1; 7 positions agree with TRBD1. This CDR3 comprises 16 residues. Trimming removed 3 bases from V and 5 bases from J; junction bases left unmatched: 12. Germline V gives CDR1 MNHEY, CDR2 SMNVEV (reference sequence). The CDR3 bases are TGTGCCAGCAGTTTGAAAGGGGGCCCCAAGGGTACTGAAGCTTTCTTT. Amino acids: CASSLKGGPKGTEAFF.

This clone showed up just once. This chain connects TRBV27 to TRBJ2-7, with D possibly matching TRBD2 (5 bases). Deletions cut 2 bases from V and 6 bases from J, with 14 bases between. The germline V gene has CDR1 MNHEY and CDR2 SMNVEV (reference sequence). The length of the CDR3 is 14 residues. CDR3 bases: TGTGCCAGCAGTTTACGGGGTGCCGCTAGCGAGCAGTACTTC. Translated: CASSLRGAASEQYF.

The chain employs TRBV18 and TRBJ2-2; D is possibly TRBD2 (6 bases). The germline V and J ends were trimmed by 2 bases and 6 bases, with 13 bases remaining between them. Germline V gene lookup returns CDR1 KGHSH and CDR2 LQKENI. The length of the CDR3 is 15 residues. The CDR3 protein is CASSPLGGTAGELFF. The CDR3 DNA reads TGTGCCAGCTCACCATTGGGGGGTACTGCCGGGGAGCTGTTTTTT.

The chain combines TRBV7-2 with TRBJ2-7; TRBD2 matches at 8 bases. This CDR3 is 14 amino acids long. From germline, CDR1 is SGHTA and CDR2 FQGNSA. The trim removed 5 bases at V and 1 base at J, leaving 4 bases unmatched. CDR3 sequence (DNA): TGTGCCAGCAGCCTCGGGGGGGCATCCTACGAGCAGTACTTC. It yields the protein CASSLGGASYEQYF.

This clone appeared once. At one of its ends the junction is not consistent with the germline gene, which may arise from a read error. This chain connects TRBV28 to TRBJ2-7; 9 bases match TRBD1. Germline loops: CDR1 MDHEN, CDR2 SYDVKM. The CDR3 length is 16 residues. CDR3 nucleotide sequence: TGTGCCAGCGTACCCCTCCCGGGACAGGGCTCCGACGAGCAGTACTTC. Encoded protein: CASVPLPGQGSDEQYF.

The rearrangement joins TRBV4-3 to TRBJ1-2; 9 bases are shared with TRBD1. CDR3 size: 16 residues. The trim removed 2 bases at V and 7 bases at J, leaving 11 bases unmatched. Germline lookup yields CDR1 LGHNA and CDR2 YSLEER. The CDR3 DNA is TGCGCCAGCAGCCAAAGTACCCGGGACAGGGTGAGTGGCTACACCTTC. Protein: CASSQSTRDRVSGYTF.